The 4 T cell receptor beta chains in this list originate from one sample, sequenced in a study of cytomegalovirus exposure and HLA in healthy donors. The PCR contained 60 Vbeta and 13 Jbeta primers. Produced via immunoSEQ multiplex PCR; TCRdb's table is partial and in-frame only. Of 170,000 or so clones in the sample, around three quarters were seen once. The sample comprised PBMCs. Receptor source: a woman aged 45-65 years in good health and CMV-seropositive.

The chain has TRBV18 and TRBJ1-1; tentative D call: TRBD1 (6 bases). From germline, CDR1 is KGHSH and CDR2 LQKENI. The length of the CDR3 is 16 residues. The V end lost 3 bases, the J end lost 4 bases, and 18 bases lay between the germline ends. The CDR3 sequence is CASSPRQGRVGTEAFF. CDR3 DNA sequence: TGTGCCAGCTCACCCCGGCAGGGGAGGGTTGGCACTGAAGCTTTCTTT.

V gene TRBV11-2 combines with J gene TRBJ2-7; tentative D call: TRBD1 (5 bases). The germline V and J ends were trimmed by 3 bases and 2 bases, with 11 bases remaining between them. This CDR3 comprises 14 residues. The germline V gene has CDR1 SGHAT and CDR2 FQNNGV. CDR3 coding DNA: TGTGCCAGCAGCTTGATTCAGGGAACCTACGAGCAGTACTTC. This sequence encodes CASSLIQGTYEQYF.

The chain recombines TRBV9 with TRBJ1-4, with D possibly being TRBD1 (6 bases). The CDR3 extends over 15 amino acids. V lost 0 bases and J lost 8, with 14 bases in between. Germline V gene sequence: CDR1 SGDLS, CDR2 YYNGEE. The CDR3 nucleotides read TGTGCCAGCAGCGTAGGGATGGGGGCGCGAGAAAAACTGTTTTTT. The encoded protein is CASSVGMGAREKLFF. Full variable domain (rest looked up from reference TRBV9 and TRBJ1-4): DSGVTQTPKHLITATGQRVTLRCSPRSGDLSVYWYQQSLDQGLQFLIQYYNGEERAKGNILERFSAQQFPDLHSELNLSSLELGDSALYFCASSVGMGAREKLFFGSGTQLSVL.

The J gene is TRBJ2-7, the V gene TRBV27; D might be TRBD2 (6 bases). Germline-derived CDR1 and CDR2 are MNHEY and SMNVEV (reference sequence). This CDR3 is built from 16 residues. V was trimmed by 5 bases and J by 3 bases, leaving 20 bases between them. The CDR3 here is CASSRPAGTPNYEQYF. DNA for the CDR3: TGTGCCAGCAGTCGACCGGCCGGGACTCCGAACTACGAGCAGTACTTC.